Listed here are 31 T cell receptor beta chains from one sample, sequenced in a study of cytomegalovirus exposure and HLA in healthy donors. The PCR made use of 60 Vbeta and 13 Jbeta primers. Some clones are missing from TCRdb's copy, which holds only in-frame ones; the method was immunoSEQ multiplex PCR. The sample shows about 180,000 clones, around four fifths of them seen only once. Sequencing input: PBMCs. These receptors were obtained from a man between 18 and 29 years old in good health and CMV-seronegative.

This clone appeared once. The rearrangement uses TRBV4-3 and TRBJ2-5; perhaps TRBD2 as D (7 bases). CDR3 size: 17 residues. V gave up 0 bases and J gave up 5 bases, with 19 bases separating them. CDR1 and CDR2 (germline): LGHNA, YSLEER. The CDR3 sequence is CASSQESPWGGRETQYF. The CDR3 DNA reads TGCGCCAGCAGCCAAGAGTCCCCCTGGGGGGGGCGGGAGACCCAGTACTTC.

This clone appeared a few times. The chain uses TRBV5-6 and TRBJ2-7; 7 nucleotides match TRBD1. V shed 0 bases and J 2 bases; nucleotides not matched to a gene: 11. The CDR3 loop spans 17 amino acids. The germline V gene has CDR1 SGHDT and CDR2 YYEEEE. The DNA for the CDR3 is TGTGCCAGCAGCTTGGTAACTAAGGGGGCGCCACCCTACGAGCAGTACTTC. Its translation is CASSLVTKGAPPYEQYF.

The chain carries TRBV27 and TRBJ2-7, with D possibly TRBD2 on 5 matching bases. Trimming left V 6 bases short and J 2 bases short, with 17 bases between. The CDR3 is made up of 15 amino acids. Germline V gene lookup returns CDR1 MNHEY and CDR2 SMNVEV (reference sequence). The CDR3 reads CASRLTRRGPYEQYF. In DNA form, the CDR3 reads TGTGCCAGCAGACTGACCCGCCGGGGTCCCTACGAGCAGTACTTC.

This rearrangement joins TRBV18 to TRBJ2-1, with a possible D match to TRBD2 (6 bases). Germline V CDR1 and CDR2: KGHSH, LQKENI. The CDR3 spans 13 residues. V lost 6 bases, J lost 10 bases, and 16 bases lay in between. The CDR3 spells CASSLGLSKEQFF. In nucleotides, the CDR3 is TGTGCCAGCTCCCTCGGACTATCCAAAGAGCAGTTCTTC.

The chain joins TRBV2 to TRBJ2-2; no clear D. Trimming took off 5 bases at V and 6 bases at J, with 10 bases between the two ends. The germline V gene encodes CDR1 SNHLY and CDR2 FYNNEI. This CDR3 is built from 13 residues. In DNA form, the CDR3 reads TGTGCCAGCAGTTTACGAAGCCCCGGGGAGCTGTTTTTT. Translation: CASSLRSPGELFF.

The chain couples TRBV6-5 to TRBJ2-7, with D tentatively TRBD1 (5 bases). With 6 bases removed from V and 3 bases from J, the gap between germline ends came to 9 bases. CDR1 is MNHEY and CDR2 is SVGAGI in the germline V gene. This CDR3 has 12 amino acids. The CDR3 is CASSPQGYEQYF. Here the CDR3 DNA reads TGTGCCAGCAGCCCCCAGGGCTACGAGCAGTACTTC.

This rearrangement joins TRBV5-4 to TRBJ1-1; 7 bases match TRBD1. Germline assignment: CDR1 SGHNT and CDR2 YYREEE (reference sequence). The CDR3 is 16 amino acids. V trimming: 4 bases; J trimming: 2 bases; junction bases outside the gene matches: 11. Here the CDR3 reads CASSLPGRQGNTEAFF. The CDR3 region has the DNA TGTGCCAGCAGCCTACCCGGTAGACAGGGAAACACTGAAGCTTTCTTT.

This chain joins TRBV6-1 and TRBJ2-7; 8 nucleotides line up with TRBD1. The CDR3 contains 14 residues. The germline V gene has CDR1 MNHNS and CDR2 SASEGT. V lost 6 bases and J lost 5; bases outside the gene matches: 9. This CDR3 reads CASRVRDRFHEQYF. The CDR3 nucleotides are TGTGCCAGCAGAGTCCGGGACAGGTTCCACGAGCAGTACTTC.

This clone was found once. The gene calls are TRBV5-4 and TRBJ2-2; D may be TRBD1 (6 bases). Trimming shortened V by 1 base and J by 4 bases, and 14 bases separated the two germline ends. The germline V gene encodes CDR1 SGHNT and CDR2 YYREEE (reference sequence). CDR3 length: 16 amino acids. Written as DNA, the CDR3 is TGTGCCAGCAGCTTGTTGTGGGGGCATAGCACCGGGGAGCTGTTTTTT. This translates into CASSLLWGHSTGELFF.

The rearrangement joins TRBV4-3 to TRBJ1-1; D is undetermined. CDR1 is LGHNA, CDR2 YSLEER, per germline. V was shortened by 4 bases and J by 5 bases, with 11 bases between the two germline ends. The CDR3 loop spans 13 amino acids. In DNA, the CDR3 is TGCGCCAGCAGCCTAGATACAGAGACTGAAGCTTTCTTT. It is translated as CASSLDTETEAFF.

The chain couples TRBV19 to TRBJ1-2; 11 positions agree with TRBD1. Germline CDR1 reads LNHDA; CDR2 reads SQIVND (reference sequence). This CDR3 region has 15 residues. V gave up 1 base and J gave up 4 bases; unmatched junction bases: 2. The CDR3 region is CASSIGTGGTYGYTF. The CDR3 coding sequence is TGTGCCAGTAGTATAGGGACAGGGGGCACCTATGGCTACACCTTC.

The rearrangement uses TRBV9 and TRBJ1-2; D might be TRBD1 (5 bases). Trimming removed 2 bases at V and 3 bases at J, with 11 bases between. Germline CDR1 and CDR2: SGDLS and YYNGEE. The CDR3 is 14 residues long. The CDR3 region is CASSVQGGDYGYTF. CDR3 sequence (DNA): TGTGCCAGCAGCGTTCAGGGTGGGGACTATGGCTACACCTTC.

This chain uses TRBV6-1 with TRBJ2-6; 7 bases are shared with TRBD1. The CDR3 loop spans 15 amino acids. The trim removed 6 bases at V and 3 bases at J, leaving 5 bases unmatched. Germline lookup yields CDR1 MNHNS and CDR2 SASEGT. This chain's CDR3 is CASRPQGSGANVLTF. The CDR3 DNA reads TGTGCCAGCAGGCCACAGGGGAGTGGGGCCAACGTCCTGACTTTC.

V is TRBV13 and J is TRBJ2-5; tentatively, D is TRBD1 (7 bases). CDR1 is PRHDT, CDR2 FYEKMQ, per germline (reference sequence). This CDR3 has 16 residues. The V gene lost 5 bases and the J gene lost 0 bases, with 16 bases spanning the gap. The DNA of the CDR3 is TGTGCCAGCAGCGGACGGGACAGCGGGTACCAAGAGACCCAGTACTTC. It codes for CASSGRDSGYQETQYF.

CDR3 nucleotides: TGTGCCAGTAGTAACAGAAGGGAGACCCAGTACTTC. The encoded protein is CASSNRRETQYF. The V and J genes are TRBV19 and TRBJ2-5; D ambiguous. Germline CDR1 is LNHDA and CDR2 is SQIVND (reference sequence). The V end was cut by 4 bases, the J end by 5 bases, with 8 bases between. This CDR3 is built from 12 residues.

V usage is TRBV27 and J usage is TRBJ1-2; 11 nucleotides agree with TRBD1. V lost 3 bases and J lost 3; bases outside the gene matches: 3. CDR3 size: 15 residues. Germline loops: CDR1 MNHEY, CDR2 SMNVEV (reference sequence). The chain's CDR3 is CASSFGTGGDYGYTF. CDR3 bases: TGTGCCAGCAGTTTCGGGACAGGGGGAGACTATGGCTACACCTTC.

This clone appeared once. The chain links TRBV9 to TRBJ1-1; a weak D match, TRBD1 (6 bases). Germline-derived CDR1 and CDR2 are SGDLS and YYNGEE. The CDR3 is 16 amino acids. Trimming took off 2 bases at V and 0 bases at J, with 14 bases between the two ends. This CDR3 reads CASSVTGNSVNTEAFF. CDR3 coding DNA: TGTGCCAGCAGCGTCACAGGGAATAGCGTGAACACTGAAGCTTTCTTT.

Concerning this clone: Germline and junction disagree at one end, which may indicate a read error. This chain uses TRBV5-5 with TRBJ2-3; 7 bases map to TRBD2. Germline V lookup: CDR1 SGHKS, CDR2 YYEKEE (reference sequence). The CDR3 totals 16 residues. CDR3 nucleotides: TGTGCCAGCAGCTTGGAGGCGACTAGCAGACCCCGGGGATTGCCTTTT. Protein: CASSLEATSRPRGLPF.

The V call is TRBV7-3, the J call TRBJ2-3; 12 bases are a match to TRBD2. V lost 6 bases, J lost 9 bases, and 4 bases stayed unmatched. The V gene's germline CDR1 is SGHTA and CDR2 FQGTGA. The CDR3 runs 13 residues. The CDR3 nucleotides are TGTGCCAGCAGGAGGACTAGCGGGGACACGCAGTATTTT. Its protein is CASRRTSGDTQYF.

The sample holds one count of this clone. The chain has TRBV10-3 and TRBJ2-6, with 9 nucleotides matching TRBD1. This CDR3 region has 16 residues. The germline CDR1 and CDR2 sequences are ENHRY and SYGVKD. Unmatched junction bases numbered 4, after V lost 5 bases and J lost 2 bases. The CDR3 region has the DNA TGTGCCATCAGTCCCGGGACAGGGACTGGGGCCAACGTCCTGACTTTC. It yields the protein CAISPGTGTGANVLTF.

The chain uses TRBV19 and TRBJ2-4; 7 positions agree with TRBD2. V gave up 3 bases and J gave up 5 bases; unmatched junction bases: 7. Germline loops: CDR1 LNHDA, CDR2 SQIVND (reference sequence). The CDR3 consists of 15 residues. The CDR3 DNA reads TGTGCCAGTAGTATCCCTGGACTAGGGGAAAACATTCAGTACTTC. Translated: CASSIPGLGENIQYF.

The CDR3 coding sequence is TGTGCCAGCAGCCCCAGCCGGGGAAGCTCCTACGAGCAGTACTTC. Amino acids: CASSPSRGSSYEQYF. V is TRBV7-2 and J is TRBJ2-7; weak D call: TRBD2 (5 bases). The CDR3 is made up of 15 amino acids. CDR1 and CDR2 (germline): SGHTA, FQGNSA. V lost 5 bases and J lost 0, with 14 bases in between.

This rearrangement joins TRBV7-9 to TRBJ1-1, with D hard to call. CDR1 and CDR2 (germline): SEHNR, FQNEAQ (reference sequence). V lost 5 bases to trimming and J lost 3 bases, with 10 bases between them. This CDR3 is built from 13 residues. CDR3 nucleotide sequence: TGTGCCAGCAGCGAGGGAAAGGACACTGAAGCTTTCTTT. It is translated as CASSEGKDTEAFF. The entire variable domain, with the rest obtained from reference TRBV7-9 and TRBJ1-1, is as follows: DTGVSQNPRHKITKRGQNVTFRCDPISEHNRLYWYRQTLGQGPEFLTYFQNEAQLEKSRLLSDRFSAERPKGSFSTLEIQRTEQGDSAMYLCASSEGKDTEAFFGQGTRLTVV.

J is TRBJ2-5 and V is TRBV4-2, with TRBD1 matching 7 bases. The end of the DNA fits TRBJ2-7 better, so the J call may be wrong. Germline CDR1 LGHNA, CDR2 YNFKEQ. The length of the CDR3 is 15 residues. The CDR3 region is CASSHPTGMDDEQYF. CDR3 bases: TGTGCCAGCAGCCATCCGACAGGGATGGACGACGAGCAGTACTTC.

The chain carries TRBV6-1 and TRBJ2-7; the match to TRBD1 covers 7 bases. The CDR3 totals 13 residues. The J segment lost 7 bases and the V segment lost 4 bases, leaving 7 bases of the junction unmatched. Germline CDR1 MNHNS, CDR2 SASEGT. The CDR3 DNA sequence: TGTGCCAGCAGTGGAGGGGGCTTAGGGGAGCAGTACTTC. Protein sequence: CASSGGGLGEQYF.

This chain links TRBV7-9 with TRBJ2-3; D perhaps matches TRBD1 (6 bases). The CDR3 contains 14 residues. Trimming removed 3 bases at V and 4 bases at J, with 11 bases between. CDR1 is SEHNR, CDR2 FQNEAQ, per germline (reference sequence). DNA of the CDR3: TGTGCCAGCAGCTTTAACAGGGTTTCAGATACGCAGTATTTT. Its translation: CASSFNRVSDTQYF. The variable domain in full, with the rest retrieved from reference TRBV7-9 and TRBJ2-3, is DTGVSQNPRHKITKRGQNVTFRCDPISEHNRLYWYRQTLGQGPEFLTYFQNEAQLEKSRLLSDRFSAERPKGSFSTLEIQRTEQGDSAMYLCASSFNRVSDTQYFGPGTRLTVL.

This clone appeared once. The V and J genes are TRBV7-2 and TRBJ2-1; D gene unclear. CDR1 and CDR2 (germline): SGHTA, FQGNSA. V lost 6 bases and J 3 bases, leaving 9 bases between the germline ends. This CDR3 has 13 amino acids. The CDR3: CASRSRGYNEQFF. CDR3 sequence (DNA): TGTGCCAGCAGATCTCGCGGCTACAATGAGCAGTTCTTC.

V and J are TRBV6-6 and TRBJ2-2, with 9 positions matching TRBD1. Per germline, CDR1 MNHNY and CDR2 SVGAGI (reference sequence). The trim removed 6 bases at V and 4 bases at J, leaving 9 bases unmatched. There are 16 residues in the CDR3. CDR3 loop: CASRTPGQGATGELFF. CDR3 in DNA: TGTGCCAGCAGGACACCGGGACAGGGTGCCACCGGGGAGCTGTTTTTT.

V is TRBV7-2 and J is TRBJ1-5; a weak D match, TRBD1 (6 bases). The CDR3 covers 14 residues. CDR1 and CDR2 from the germline V gene are SGHTA and FQGNSA. V lost 5 bases, J lost 5 bases, and 13 bases lay in between. The CDR3 DNA reads TGTGCCAGCAGCAACAGGGTGGGCGATCAGCCCCAGCATTTT. This gives the protein CASSNRVGDQPQHF.

This clone turned up a few times. The rearrangement links TRBV19 to TRBJ1-4; D perhaps matches TRBD1 (5 bases). Germline loops: CDR1 LNHDA, CDR2 SQIVND (reference sequence). Trimming took off 3 bases at V and 5 bases at J, with 13 bases between the two ends. The CDR3 is 15 amino acids. The chain's CDR3 is CASSIPGAGNEKLFF. The CDR3 DNA reads TGTGCCAGTAGTATCCCCGGGGCGGGGAATGAAAAACTGTTTTTT.

The chain is built from TRBV7-9 and TRBJ2-7; no clear D gene. The CDR3 is 14 amino acids. CDR1 SEHNR and CDR2 FQNEAQ come from the germline V gene (reference sequence). Trimming stripped 0 bases from V and 1 base from J, with 7 bases between. In DNA, the CDR3 is TGTGCCAGCAGCTTAGCTGGCAGATCCTACGAGCAGTACTTC. It specifies CASSLAGRSYEQYF.